One sample yielded the 31 T cell receptor beta chains listed below, sequenced in a study of cytomegalovirus exposure and HLA in healthy donors. The PCR had 60 Vbeta and 13 Jbeta primers. Sequencing was performed with immunoSEQ multiplex PCR; in TCRdb, only in-frame clones are kept and a portion is missing. The sample lists around 150,000 clones; more than 75% were seen once. What was sequenced was PBMCs. These receptors originate from a man aged 50-59 years in good health and CMV-seronegative.

This rearrangement joins TRBV6-5 to TRBJ2-1; D call uncertain. The CDR3 is made up of 12 amino acids. Germline lookup yields CDR1 MNHEY and CDR2 SVGAGI. The V gene lost 10 bases and the J gene lost 3 bases, with 10 bases spanning the gap. The chain's CDR3 is CATRHIYNEQFF. CDR3 sequence (DNA): TGTGCCACCAGACACATCTACAATGAGCAGTTCTTC.

This chain joins TRBV7-9 and TRBJ1-2; 7 bases match TRBD1. With 2 bases clipped from V and 2 bases from J, the junction kept 8 bases outside the gene matches. CDR1 and CDR2 from the germline V gene are SEHNR and FQNEAQ (reference sequence). The CDR3 has 16 amino acids. The CDR3 DNA follows: TGTGCCAGCAGCTTAAGGTCGACAGGGCACAACTATGGCTACACCTTC. Its protein product is CASSLRSTGHNYGYTF.

In this sample, this clone turned up once. The chain is built from TRBV29-1 and TRBJ1-1, with 7 positions matching TRBD1. V lost 3 bases to trimming and J lost 4 bases; unmatched junction nucleotides: 2. This CDR3 contains 12 residues. CDR1 is SQVTM, CDR2 ANQGSEA, per germline. For the CDR3, the DNA is TGCAGCGTTGAGGCAGGGGGCACTGAAGCTTTCTTT. This gives the protein CSVEAGGTEAFF.

The genes are TRBV6-5 and TRBJ1-5, with 10 bases identical to TRBD1. The V and J ends lost 6 bases and 6 bases, in that order; junction bases with no gene match: 5. This CDR3 has 14 amino acids. The germline CDR1 and CDR2 sequences are MNHEY and SVGAGI. Here the CDR3 DNA reads TGTGCCAGCAGGAGGGGACAGGGGCTTCAGCCCCAGCATTTT. It yields the protein CASRRGQGLQPQHF.

The rearrangement uses TRBV19 and TRBJ1-2; 8 nucleotides align to TRBD1. Germline V gene sequence: CDR1 LNHDA, CDR2 SQIVND (reference sequence). The V segment lost 3 bases and the J segment 6 bases; nucleotides outside the gene matches: 9. The CDR3 has 15 amino acids. The CDR3 sequence is CASSMGTGTGDGYTF. CDR3 in DNA: TGTGCCAGTAGTATGGGGACCGGGACAGGAGATGGCTACACCTTC.

The chain couples TRBV9 to TRBJ1-6; D is undetermined. Germline CDR1 is SGDLS and CDR2 is YYNGEE. V shed 4 bases and J shed 6 bases, with 14 bases lying between them. The CDR3 is made up of 15 amino acids. The CDR3 region has the DNA TGTGCCAGCAGCTCTTCGACACCTTTTAATTCACCCCTCCACTTT. Amino acid sequence: CASSSSTPFNSPLHF.

The chain uses TRBV19 and TRBJ1-5; D unclear. Trimming removed 5 bases at V and 3 bases at J, with 8 bases between. Germline V gene lookup returns CDR1 LNHDA and CDR2 SQIVND (reference sequence). CDR3 length equals 13 residues. The CDR3 loop is CASSQEANQPQHF. CDR3 sequence (DNA): TGTGCCAGTAGTCAGGAGGCCAATCAGCCCCAGCATTTT.

The chain is built from TRBV5-1 and TRBJ2-2, with TRBD1 identical over 8 bases. Unmatched junction bases numbered 5, after V lost 4 bases and J lost 0 bases. CDR1 is SGHRS and CDR2 is YFSETQ in the germline V gene. CDR3 size: 16 residues. This CDR3 reads CASSRGQAANTGELFF. The CDR3 bases are TGCGCCAGCAGCCGGGGACAGGCCGCGAACACCGGGGAGCTGTTTTTT.

This clone was picked up a small number of times. The rearrangement uses TRBV28 and TRBJ1-2; 8 bases align to TRBD1. Germline V gene lookup returns CDR1 MDHEN and CDR2 SYDVKM. Trimming removed 2 bases from V and 2 bases from J; junction bases left unmatched: 4. CDR3 length: 15 residues. The CDR3 nucleotides are TGTGCCAGCAGTTTAGGCGGGACAGGAAACTATGGCTACACCTTC. Protein sequence: CASSLGGTGNYGYTF.

The V and J genes are TRBV5-6 and TRBJ2-2; TRBD2 aligns across 8 bases. The CDR3 has 16 amino acids. V lost 0 bases to trimming and J lost 4 bases; unmatched junction nucleotides: 5. Germline V CDR1 and CDR2: SGHDT, YYEEEE. The DNA for the CDR3 is TGTGCCAGCAGCTTGGGGGGACTAGATCTCACCGGGGAGCTGTTTTTT. It translates to CASSLGGLDLTGELFF.

As DNA, the CDR3 is TGTGCCAGCAGCTTACGTTACAGCGGGGGTGGCGAGCAGTACTTC. Protein: CASSLRYSGGGEQYF. The J gene is TRBJ2-7, the V gene TRBV11-1, with 8 bases lining up with TRBD2. The CDR3 loop spans 15 amino acids. Trimming cost V 2 bases and J 6 bases; bases outside gene matches: 9. Germline CDR1 and CDR2: SGHAT and FQDESV (reference sequence).

V and J are TRBV7-9 and TRBJ1-4, with D unresolved. V lost 1 base and J 8 bases, leaving 8 bases between the germline ends. Germline CDR1 SEHNR, CDR2 FQNEAQ (reference sequence). This CDR3 is 13 amino acids long. The CDR3 coding sequence is TGTGCCAGCAGCTTAGTTGGGGAGGAAAAACTGTTTTTT. This translates into CASSLVGEEKLFF.

J is TRBJ1-3 and V is TRBV6-1; the D is unclear. CDR1 MNHNS and CDR2 SASEGT come from the germline V gene. Trimming removed 1 base at V and 1 base at J, with 5 bases between. CDR3 length: 14 residues. CDR3 in DNA: TGTGCCAGCAGTGAAGAGGAGTCTGGAAACACCATATATTTT. Translating gives CASSEEESGNTIYF.

V is TRBV6-5 and J is TRBJ1-6, with 10 nucleotides matching TRBD1. CDR1 MNHEY and CDR2 SVGAGI come from the germline V gene. The J segment lost 7 bases and the V segment lost 0 bases, leaving 3 bases of the junction unmatched. CDR3 length equals 16 residues. The CDR3 sequence is CASSYSQTGGNSPLHF. CDR3 nucleotides: TGTGCCAGCAGTTACTCTCAGACAGGGGGCAATTCACCCCTCCACTTT.

The V call is TRBV28, the J call TRBJ2-7; 8 nucleotides line up with TRBD2. This CDR3 is 15 amino acids long. CDR1 and CDR2 (germline): MDHEN, SYDVKM. J gave up 3 bases and V 6 bases, and 10 bases lay outside the gene matches. The CDR3 DNA reads as TGTGCCAGCAGGGCCGGGACTAGTCTCGACTACGAGCAGTACTTC. The encoded protein is CASRAGTSLDYEQYF.

The chain has TRBV9 and TRBJ1-1; D is undetermined. Germline V gene sequence: CDR1 SGDLS, CDR2 YYNGEE. This CDR3 comprises 16 residues. V was cut by 4 bases and J by 4 bases, with 20 bases left in between. The CDR3 sequence is CASSPNLGLVSTEAFF. The CDR3 DNA reads as TGTGCCAGCAGCCCAAACCTCGGGTTAGTCAGCACTGAAGCTTTCTTT.

The table lists this clone with a count of one. The rearrangement links TRBV19 to TRBJ1-2; D is perhaps TRBD1 (5 bases). The V gene's germline CDR1 is LNHDA and CDR2 SQIVND (reference sequence). Between the trimmed V and J ends, which lost 4 bases and 10 bases, there was a span of 13 bases. CDR3 length: 12 residues. The CDR3 reads CASSSHRRTYTF. The CDR3 DNA sequence: TGTGCCAGTAGTAGTCACAGGAGAACCTACACCTTC. The full variable domain, completed using reference TRBV19 and TRBJ1-2, is DGGITQSPKYLFRKEGQNVTLSCEQNLNHDAMYWYRQDPGQGLRLIYYSQIVNDFQKGDIAEGYSVSREKKESFPLTVTSAQKNPTAFYLCASSSHRRTYTFGSGTRLTVV.

This clone has a handful of counts. J is TRBJ2-7 and V is TRBV9; the match to TRBD2 covers 11 bases. There are 16 residues in the CDR3. Germline V CDR1 and CDR2: SGDLS, YYNGEE. J lost 2 bases, V lost 4 bases, and 8 bases had no gene match. In DNA, the CDR3 is TGTGCCAGCAGCCCCACCGGGACTAGCGGCACCTACGAGCAGTACTTC. This sequence encodes CASSPTGTSGTYEQYF.

The sample holds a few counts of this clone. The chain joins TRBV5-4 to TRBJ2-5; TRBD2 aligns across 7 bases. The V gene's germline CDR1 is SGHNT and CDR2 YYREEE (reference sequence). With 5 bases clipped from V and 5 bases from J, the junction kept 9 bases outside the gene matches. This CDR3 contains 14 residues. CDR3 sequence reads: CASRLAGPGETQYF. The CDR3 coding sequence is TGTGCCAGCAGATTAGCGGGTCCCGGGGAGACCCAGTACTTC.

V is TRBV2 and J is TRBJ1-4; D is perhaps TRBD1 (6 bases). This CDR3 spans 14 amino acids. The ends were cut back, 5 bases at V and 8 bases at J, with 15 bases in the middle. CDR1 and CDR2 (germline): SNHLY, FYNNEI. The CDR3 DNA is TGTGCCAGCAGTCCGACAGGTGCTGCCGAAAAACTGTTTTTT. Its translation is CASSPTGAAEKLFF.

This sequence joins TRBV21-1 and TRBJ1-3; TRBD1, the D gene given by the table, was not confirmed from the DNA. TRBV21-1 is labeled a pseudogene. This CDR3 is 15 amino acids long. CDR3 region: CASSIMGTGGNTIYF. The CDR3 coding sequence is TGTGCCAGCAGCATAATGGGGACAGGGGGAAACACCATATATTTT.

J is TRBJ2-3 and V is TRBV6-4; D possibly corresponds to TRBD2 (5 bases). The CDR3 length is 14 residues. V was clipped by 0 bases and J by 5 bases, with 9 bases between them. In germline, CDR1 is MRHNA, CDR2 SNTAGT. This chain's CDR3 is CASSDSLAVDTQYF. CDR3 bases: TGTGCCAGCAGTGACTCTCTAGCAGTAGATACGCAGTATTTT.

The chain uses TRBV2 and TRBJ2-7; possible D gene TRBD2, 5 bases. The CDR3 is made up of 13 amino acids. Trimming took 6 bases from V and 9 from J, leaving 18 bases between them. Looked up from germline, CDR1 is SNHLY and CDR2 is FYNNEI. The CDR3 nucleotides read TGTGCCAGCAGCCTCGGGGTACCGGTAGGGCAGTACTTC. Its translation: CASSLGVPVGQYF.

In its sample, this clone was seen once. The chain links TRBV6-5 to TRBJ2-7; TRBD2 aligns across 9 bases. The germline CDR1 and CDR2 sequences are MNHEY and SVGAGI. The CDR3 consists of 13 residues. J lost 4 bases, V lost 7 bases, and 5 bases had no gene match. The CDR3 bases are TGTGCCAGCACGGTGGCGGGAGGGTACGAGCAGTACTTC. It translates to CASTVAGGYEQYF.

V usage is TRBV30 and J usage is TRBJ2-2, with 13 bases fitting TRBD2. Germline CDR1 is GTSNPN and CDR2 is SVGIG (reference sequence). The CDR3 extends over 17 amino acids. V was pared by 2 bases and J by 4 bases, with 7 bases of the junction left unmatched. This CDR3 reads CAWSRLAGGLGTGELFF. In nucleotides, the CDR3 is TGTGCCTGGAGTCGACTAGCGGGGGGTCTGGGCACCGGGGAGCTGTTTTTT.

The chain is built from TRBV11-2 and TRBJ2-3; TRBD1 might be the D (6 bases). The germline V gene encodes CDR1 SGHAT and CDR2 FQNNGV. The CDR3 runs 15 residues. V was trimmed by 4 bases and J by 1 base, leaving 12 bases between them. CDR3 nucleotides: TGTGCCAGCAGCTCACAGGGTAAGGGCACAGATACGCAGTATTTT. This encodes CASSSQGKGTDTQYF.

This chain uses TRBV6-5 with TRBJ1-3; TRBD1 matches 10 bases. The V gene's germline CDR1 is MNHEY and CDR2 SVGAGI. The ends lost 6 bases at V and 5 bases at J; junction bases unmatched: 4. CDR3 length: 14 amino acids. The DNA for the CDR3 is TGTGCCAGCAGCGGGGACAGGGGACGAAACACCATATATTTT. Its protein is CASSGDRGRNTIYF.

The chain couples TRBV11-2 to TRBJ1-1, with a weak D call TRBD1 (5 bases). The CDR3 contains 14 residues. With 0 bases removed from V and 10 bases from J, the gap between germline ends came to 15 bases. Germline CDR1 is SGHAT and CDR2 is FQNNGV. The CDR3 reads CASSLDRQGLRAFF. CDR3 DNA sequence: TGTGCCAGCAGCTTAGATCGGCAGGGCCTCCGAGCTTTCTTT.

This clone was seen only a few times. Other DNA sequences in this specimen translate into the identical CDR3. The chain combines TRBV29-1 with TRBJ1-1; 8 positions match TRBD1. CDR3 length: 12 amino acids. CDR1 is SQVTM and CDR2 is ANQGSEA in the germline V gene. The V segment lost 7 bases and the J segment 1 base; nucleotides outside the gene matches: 2. The CDR3 is CSGGTGNTEAFF. The CDR3 DNA reads TGCAGCGGGGGGACAGGGAACACTGAAGCTTTCTTT.

V is TRBV15 and J is TRBJ1-2, with TRBD1 identical over 8 bases. V shed 5 bases, J shed 6 bases, and the junction held 8 bases outside the gene matches. The CDR3 has 14 amino acids. Germline assignment: CDR1 LNHNV and CDR2 YYDKDF (reference sequence). CDR3 coding DNA: TGTGCCACCAGCCCGCGACAGGGGAAGGATGGCTACACCTTC. The encoded protein is CATSPRQGKDGYTF.

This clone showed up just a few times. The chain links TRBV30 to TRBJ2-1; 12 bases map to TRBD2. The trim removed 1 base at V and 7 bases at J, leaving 8 bases unmatched. This CDR3 comprises 16 residues. Germline lookup yields CDR1 GTSNPN and CDR2 SVGIG (reference sequence). The DNA of the CDR3 is TGTGCCTGGAGTGAAAGCTTCCTAGCGGGGGGGAATGAGCAGTTCTTC. Amino acid sequence: CAWSESFLAGGNEQFF.